The TCR beta chain under discussion was sequenced for a study of T cells after yellow fever vaccination. At the level of the study: SMART-Seq v4 Ultra Low Input prepared the low-cell-number fractions. Study-wide results and caveats: The study re-detected most primary-vaccination clones after the booster (96% CD4, almost 90% CD8). There was a possibility that FACS-sorted repertoires contained abundant clonotypes contaminating from the bulk population. Although most clonotypes did not, a small share appeared in both CD4 and CD8 compartments.

TCRdb processed the 5' RACE reads anew with MiXCR; each CDR3 protein has one entry. The sample lists approximately 550,000 distinct CDR3 sequences, roughly 14% seen once, with over 12% in the top ten. This clonotype was observed a handful of times. Its antigen is currently unknown. The germline V gene encodes CDR1 MNHEY and CDR2 SMNVEV (reference sequence). This CDR3 spans 15 amino acids. With 5 bases removed from V and 5 bases from J, the gap between germline ends came to 17 bases. Here the sequenced sample was PBMCs, taken on the day of the yellow fever booster vaccination. The TCR comes from a man in his thirties or forties who received the YFV17D yellow fever vaccine. This rearrangement joins TRBV27 to TRBJ2-3; D is unresolved. In nucleotides, the CDR3 is TGTGCCAGCAGTACTAAGGATAGATCGGGAGATACGCAGTATTTT. This codes for CASSTKDRSGDTQYF.